These 29 T cell receptor beta chains were all obtained from the same sample, sequenced in a study of early T cells in non-severe SARS-CoV-2 infection. TCRdb re-derived calls from the 5' RACE reads in MiXCR, one entry per CDR3 protein. In the table there are tens of thousands of distinct CDR3 sequences, 5% of which are singletons. The source was whole blood, collected at baseline. The receptors here all came from an adult who was a healthcare worker with PCR-confirmed SARS-CoV-2 infection or an uninfected control (not recorded which).

In this sample, this clonotype turned up a few times. The chain links TRBV30 to TRBJ1-1, with 11 positions matching TRBD1. Germline CDR1 reads GTSNPN; CDR2 reads SVGIG (reference sequence). CDR3 size: 13 residues. V was pared by 5 bases and J by 3 bases, with 2 bases of the junction left unmatched. The CDR3 sequence: CAWGQGADTEAFF. CDR3 nucleotide sequence: TGTGCCTGGGGACAGGGGGCGGACACTGAAGCTTTCTTT.

The CDR3, as DNA: TGTGCCAGCAGCTCTCCCTTTGGGGACAATGAGCAGTTCTTC. It codes for CASSSPFGDNEQFF. The chain is built from TRBV5-4 and TRBJ2-1; no clear D. Germline V gives CDR1 SGHNT, CDR2 YYREEE (reference sequence). This CDR3 spans 14 amino acids. V was trimmed by 3 bases and J by 5 bases, leaving 12 bases between them.

This clonotype was observed a few times. The chain uses TRBV7-7 and TRBJ1-5, with D hard to call. In germline, CDR1 is SSHAT, CDR2 FNYEAQ (reference sequence). The CDR3 has 13 amino acids. Trimming stripped 4 bases from V and 4 bases from J, with 8 bases between. The CDR3 nucleotides read TGTGCCAGCAGCTCAGGACCTAATCAGCCCCAGCATTTT. Protein: CASSSGPNQPQHF.

This clonotype was observed at least ten times. This rearrangement joins TRBV24-1 to TRBJ2-3, with 12 bases matching TRBD2. This CDR3 contains 16 residues. The junction had 3 bases not matched to a gene; V was cut back by 3 bases and J by 3 bases. Germline lookup yields CDR1 KGHDR and CDR2 SFDVKD. CDR3 bases: TGTGCCACCAGTGATCCGACTAGCGGGAGAACAGATACGCAGTATTTT. Translation: CATSDPTSGRTDTQYF.

This chain connects TRBV6-6 to TRBJ1-1; 7 nucleotides line up with TRBD1. The V gene's germline CDR1 is MNHNY and CDR2 SVGAGI (reference sequence). The CDR3 has 14 residues. The trim removed 2 bases at V and 5 bases at J, leaving 5 bases unmatched. The CDR3 spells CASSYRGLWTEAFF. As DNA, the CDR3 is TGTGCCAGCAGTTACAGGGGGCTTTGGACTGAAGCTTTCTTT.

This clonotype was found many times. The chain employs TRBV27 and TRBJ2-7, with TRBD1 matching over 9 bases. From germline, CDR1 is MNHEY and CDR2 SMNVEV (reference sequence). V dropped 8 bases and J dropped 0; count of bases not matched to a gene: 11. The CDR3 loop spans 16 amino acids. The CDR3 is CASGGQGTSYSYEQYF. In DNA form, the CDR3 reads TGTGCCAGCGGGGGACAGGGAACGTCCTACTCCTACGAGCAGTACTTC.

This clonotype was counted at least ten times. This rearrangement joins TRBV5-1 to TRBJ1-1; D is unresolved. The CDR3 is made up of 14 amino acids. Trimming removed 0 bases from V and 0 bases from J, with 6 bases in between. Germline values: CDR1 SGHRS, CDR2 YFSETQ. CDR3 protein: CASSLARLNTEAFF. The CDR3, as DNA: TGCGCCAGCAGCTTGGCCAGACTGAACACTGAAGCTTTCTTT.

This clonotype was recorded at least ten times. The chain joins TRBV18 to TRBJ1-1; no clear D. Per the germline V gene, CDR1 is KGHSH and CDR2 is LQKENI. Trimming took 0 bases from V and 1 from J, leaving 18 bases between them. The CDR3 is 18 amino acids. CDR3 DNA sequence: TGTGCCAGCTCACCACCTGGACGAGCAACGACGGGGAACACTGAAGCTTTCTTT. Protein sequence: CASSPPGRATTGNTEAFF.

V gene TRBV4-1 combines with J gene TRBJ2-2; no firm D call. The CDR3 is 12 residues long. Germline V lookup: CDR1 MGHRA, CDR2 YSYEKL. With 4 bases removed from V and 6 bases from J, the gap between germline ends came to 6 bases. This CDR3 is CASSPVAGELFF. The CDR3 region has the DNA TGCGCCAGCAGCCCAGTCGCCGGGGAGCTGTTTTTT.

This clonotype has a count of ten or more. This chain uses TRBV12-5 with TRBJ2-7; no definite D call. Looked up from germline, CDR1 is LGHNT and CDR2 is FRNRAP. V was cut by 1 base and J by 0 bases, with 4 bases left in between. This CDR3 region has 13 residues. The CDR3 DNA reads as TGTGCTAGTGGTTTGGCAAGCTCCTACGAGCAGTACTTC. Encoded protein: CASGLASSYEQYF.

This chain uses TRBV6-6 with TRBJ2-7; the match to TRBD1 covers 8 bases. The junction had 5 bases not matched to a gene; V was cut back by 5 bases and J by 2 bases. CDR1 and CDR2 (germline): MNHNY, SVGAGI (reference sequence). CDR3 length: 14 amino acids. The CDR3 nucleotides read TGTGCCAGCAGTAAGGACAGGGCTCCCTACGAGCAGTACTTC. It is translated as CASSKDRAPYEQYF.

In this sample, this clonotype turned up many times. The V and J genes are TRBV30 and TRBJ2-7; TRBD2 aligns across 12 bases. Germline V gene data show CDR1 as GTSNPN and CDR2 as SVGIG (reference sequence). The CDR3 totals 13 residues. The V gene end was trimmed by 5 bases and the J gene end by 6 bases; junction bases not matched to a gene: 5. CDR3 protein: CAWWGTSGSEQYF. Here the CDR3 DNA reads TGTGCCTGGTGGGGGACTAGCGGGTCCGAGCAGTACTTC.

This clonotype showed up many times. The chain is built from TRBV29-1 and TRBJ2-3; 7 bases agree with TRBD1. Germline lookup yields CDR1 SQVTM and CDR2 ANQGSEA. The CDR3 is 15 amino acids. Trimming removed 6 bases from V and 4 bases from J; junction bases left unmatched: 13. CDR3 DNA: TGCAGCGTCAGGACAGGATGGTCCCCTGCAGATACGCAGTATTTT. It codes for CSVRTGWSPADTQYF.

This clonotype was counted many times. This chain connects TRBV10-3 to TRBJ1-1; unclear D gene. Germline CDR1 reads ENHRY; CDR2 reads SYGVKD. This CDR3 is 14 amino acids long. Trimming pared 2 bases from V and 4 bases from J, leaving 11 bases between. The CDR3 sequence: CAISEEGRPTEAFF. CDR3 DNA: TGTGCCATCAGTGAGGAGGGCCGTCCCACTGAAGCTTTCTTT.

The V and J genes are TRBV2 and TRBJ2-7; TRBD2 aligns across 9 bases. Germline V gene lookup returns CDR1 SNHLY and CDR2 FYNNEI. There are 17 residues in the CDR3. Unmatched junction bases numbered 15, after V lost 5 bases and J lost 4 bases. This CDR3 reads CASSRGLASYEGYEQYF. The CDR3 DNA reads TGTGCCAGCAGTCGGGGACTAGCTTCCTACGAGGGTTACGAGCAGTACTTC.

This clonotype was counted many times. The CDR3 loop is CASSDLLGQGGEQYF. The CDR3 coding sequence is TGTGCCAGCTCAGACCTCCTCGGACAGGGAGGAGAGCAGTACTTC. J is TRBJ2-7 and V is TRBV18, with 8 bases lining up with TRBD1. CDR3 length equals 15 residues. The germline V gene encodes CDR1 KGHSH and CDR2 LQKENI. The ends lost 5 bases at V and 7 bases at J; junction bases unmatched: 13.

This clonotype was seen only once. This chain uses TRBV18 with TRBJ2-1, with TRBD2 matching 12 bases. Germline loops: CDR1 KGHSH, CDR2 LQKENI. Trimming at V came to 0 bases and at J to 5 bases, leaving 5 bases not matched to a gene. CDR3 length: 17 residues. CDR3 protein: CASSPPGLAGPNNEQFF. The DNA of the CDR3 is TGTGCCAGCTCACCACCGGGACTAGCGGGCCCTAACAATGAGCAGTTCTTC.

This clonotype has a count of ten or more. The chain couples TRBV6-2 or TRBV6-3 to TRBJ1-1; no firm D call. The CDR3 runs 14 residues. The germline V and J ends were trimmed by 5 bases and 1 base, with 11 bases remaining between them. Germline V gene sequence: CDR1 MNHEY, CDR2 SVGEGT. CDR3 in amino acids: CASSLRTENTEAFF. The CDR3 bases are TGTGCCAGCAGTCTTCGGACCGAGAACACTGAAGCTTTCTTT.

This clonotype has more than one count but fewer than ten. This rearrangement joins TRBV12-3 or TRBV12-4 to TRBJ2-7, with D tentatively TRBD1 (6 bases). The V and J ends lost 2 bases and 6 bases respectively, with 11 bases between them. The CDR3 contains 13 residues. DNA for the CDR3: TGTGCCAGCAGTTTACAGGGGACGGGCGAGCAGTACTTC. Protein product: CASSLQGTGEQYF.

This clonotype was seen at least ten times. The chain employs TRBV7-6 and TRBJ2-1, with 7 bases identical to TRBD1. Germline V gene data show CDR1 as SGHVS and CDR2 as FNYEAQ. V dropped 1 base and J dropped 3; count of bases not matched to a gene: 3. The CDR3 length is 15 residues. The CDR3 sequence: CASSLEGTVYNEQFF. DNA for the CDR3: TGTGCCAGCAGCTTAGAAGGGACAGTCTACAATGAGCAGTTCTTC.

This clonotype has a handful of counts. The chain uses TRBV7-6 and TRBJ2-6; D is tentatively TRBD1 or TRBD2 (6 bases each). V lost 6 bases and J 4 bases, leaving 22 bases between the germline ends. This CDR3 region has 18 residues. Per germline, CDR1 SGHVS and CDR2 FNYEAQ. This CDR3 reads CASRRTPGAGTGANVLTF. CDR3 bases: TGTGCCAGCAGACGGACCCCAGGGGCGGGGACCGGGGCCAACGTCCTGACTTTC.

This clonotype was seen many times. The chain carries TRBV2 and TRBJ2-1; D is undetermined. V was trimmed by 4 bases and J by 9 bases, leaving 10 bases between them. Germline V gene lookup returns CDR1 SNHLY and CDR2 FYNNEI. The CDR3 has 12 amino acids. The DNA of the CDR3 is TGTGCCAGCAGTGCCCAGCTGGGTGAGCAGTTCTTC. Amino acid sequence: CASSAQLGEQFF.

Ten or more counts support this clonotype. The chain is built from TRBV18 and TRBJ1-1, with D uncertain. The CDR3 covers 14 residues. Germline assignment: CDR1 KGHSH and CDR2 LQKENI. Trimming cost V 1 base and J 5 bases, with 11 bases left between them. CDR3 nucleotides: TGTGCCAGCTCACCACAGGAAGGGCCTACTGAAGCTTTCTTT. Protein product: CASSPQEGPTEAFF. Complete variable domain (other parts from reference TRBV18 and TRBJ1-1): NAGVMQNPRHLVRRRGQEARLRCSPMKGHSHVYWYRQLPEEGLKFMVYLQKENIIDESGMPKERFSAEFPKEGPSILRIQQVVRGDSAAYFCASSPQEGPTEAFFGQGTRLTVV.

The sample holds many counts of this clonotype. The chain combines TRBV15 with TRBJ1-1, with TRBD1 identical over 10 bases. V was pared by 1 base and J by 1 base, with 3 bases of the junction left unmatched. This CDR3 has 16 amino acids. Germline lookup yields CDR1 LNHNV and CDR2 YYDKDF (reference sequence). This CDR3 reads CATSRGDRGPNTEAFF. The DNA for the CDR3 is TGTGCCACCAGCAGAGGGGACAGGGGCCCGAACACTGAAGCTTTCTTT.

The gene calls are TRBV28 and TRBJ1-2; unclear D gene. The V gene's germline CDR1 is MDHEN and CDR2 SYDVKM. Trimming took 8 bases from V and 2 from J, leaving 9 bases between them. The CDR3 contains 12 residues. The CDR3 DNA reads as TGTGCCAGCGGGAGCCTCAACTATGGCTACACCTTC. It translates to CASGSLNYGYTF.

This clonotype was seen only a few times. This rearrangement joins TRBV10-3 to TRBJ2-1; TRBD2 might be the D (6 bases). The CDR3 is made up of 12 amino acids. From germline, CDR1 is ENHRY and CDR2 SYGVKD. The V and J ends lost 2 bases and 7 bases respectively, with 6 bases between them. CDR3 sequence (DNA): TGTGCCATCAGTGAGGGGAGGAATGAGCAGTTCTTC. This gives the protein CAISEGRNEQFF.

This clonotype was seen ten or more times. This rearrangement joins TRBV7-6 to TRBJ2-5; 7 bases match TRBD2. The CDR3 is 13 amino acids. V lost 11 bases and J lost 4; bases outside the gene matches: 10. Per the germline V gene, CDR1 is SGHVS and CDR2 is FNYEAQ. CDR3 DNA sequence: TGTGCCGGGGGGAGGGGAACCCCAGAGACCCAGTACTTC. It encodes CAGGRGTPETQYF.

This clonotype was found many times. The chain is built from TRBV24-1 and TRBJ2-4, with D perhaps matching TRBD1 (6 bases). V was cut by 2 bases and J by 9 bases, with 16 bases left in between. Germline loops: CDR1 KGHDR, CDR2 SFDVKD. The CDR3 contains 15 residues. CDR3 coding DNA: TGTGCCACCAGTGATTCGCTCAGGGGATCGGGCATTCAGTACTTC. Its protein is CATSDSLRGSGIQYF.

The chain links TRBV5-1 to TRBJ2-6; possibly TRBD1 for D (6 bases). This CDR3 is built from 15 residues. Germline values: CDR1 SGHRS, CDR2 YFSETQ. V was clipped by 3 bases and J by 4 bases, with 11 bases between them. The CDR3 loop reads CASSYTGSGANVLTF. CDR3 nucleotides: TGCGCCAGCAGCTACACAGGGTCCGGGGCCAACGTCCTGACTTTC.